Listed here are 25 T cell receptor beta chains from one sample, sequenced in a study of metastatic and nonmetastatic thyroid tumors. TCRdb reanalyzed the PCR reads with MiXCR. This sample has fewer than 20,000 clones, with 15% to 19% found just once. All patients reached thyroid surgery having received no treatment beforehand. Sequencing input: blood. The receptors stem from a female donor with papillary thyroid cancer or a benign thyroid nodule (not recorded which). Some clones in this sample may be carry-over from other donors' samples.

The sample holds many counts of this clone. The chain is built from TRBV5-1 and TRBJ2-7, with TRBD2 matching over 7 bases. Germline V gene sequence: CDR1 SGHRS, CDR2 YFSETQ. Trimming removed 0 bases from V and 0 bases from J; junction bases left unmatched: 6. This CDR3 region has 16 residues. This chain's CDR3 is CASSLGGSSGSYEQYF. The CDR3 coding sequence is TGCGCCAGCAGCTTGGGGGGCTCTAGCGGCTCCTACGAGCAGTACTTC.

In this sample, this clone turned up many times. This sample also contains other DNA sequences that code for the same CDR3. The chain carries TRBV6-5 and TRBJ1-3; no definite D call. V was shortened by 0 bases and J by 4 bases, with 10 bases between the two germline ends. The CDR3 spans 15 residues. Germline CDR1 reads MNHEY; CDR2 reads SVGAGI. The CDR3 loop reads CASSYSRDSGNTIYF. CDR3 nucleotide sequence: TGTGCCAGCAGTTACTCGAGGGATTCCGGAAACACCATATATTTT.

This clone was counted ten times or more. This chain links TRBV29-1 with TRBJ1-1; 9 bases map to TRBD1. Germline trimming cut 6 bases from V and 7 bases from J; bases unmatched to any gene: 9. Per germline, CDR1 SQVTM and CDR2 ANQGSEA. This CDR3 contains 13 residues. CDR3 region: CSVNRGLKNEAFF. DNA for the CDR3: TGCAGCGTAAACAGGGGGCTGAAAAATGAAGCTTTCTTT.

This clone was observed a handful of times. The J gene is TRBJ2-1, the V gene TRBV6-5, with D perhaps matching TRBD2 (6 bases). CDR1 and CDR2 (germline): MNHEY, SVGAGI. V lost 2 bases, J lost 12 bases, and 14 bases lay in between. CDR3 length equals 13 residues. The CDR3 loop is CASSYGLAVVQFF. The CDR3 DNA is TGTGCCAGCAGTTACGGGTTAGCGGTCGTGCAGTTCTTC.

Of note for this clone: This may stem from a read error, because a much larger clone lies one nucleotide away. The genes are TRBV5-4 and TRBJ2-2; 7 bases are a match to TRBD1. Germline CDR1 SGHNT, CDR2 YYREEE (reference sequence). The trim removed 6 bases at V and 1 base at J, leaving 9 bases unmatched. This CDR3 comprises 16 residues. CDR3 sequence: CASNRGGPGNTGELFF. CDR3 DNA: TGTGCCAGCAACAGGGGCGGACCAGGGAACACCGGGGAGCTGTTTTTT.

This clone was observed at least ten times. The rearrangement joins TRBV7-9 to TRBJ2-1, with a possible D match to TRBD1 (6 bases). The CDR3 is 14 amino acids. Per the germline V gene, CDR1 is SEHNR and CDR2 is FQNEAQ (reference sequence). V dropped 1 base and J dropped 8 bases, with 12 bases sitting between them. The CDR3 DNA is TGTGCCAGCAGCTTAGAACAGGGTTGGGATGAGCAGTTCTTC. It codes for CASSLEQGWDEQFF.

This clone occurred once. V and J are TRBV30 and TRBJ1-6; 7 bases are shared with TRBD1. Germline CDR1 and CDR2: GTSNPN and SVGIG (reference sequence). The V gene end was trimmed by 2 bases and the J gene end by 7 bases; junction bases not matched to a gene: 8. This CDR3 has 15 residues. This CDR3 reads CAWSSRDRSNSPLHF. In nucleotides, the CDR3 is TGTGCCTGGAGTTCCAGGGACAGATCCAATTCACCCCTCCACTTT. Full variable domain (outside the CDR3, taken from reference TRBV30 and TRBJ1-6): SQTIHQWPATLVQPVGSPLSLECTVEGTSNPNLYWYRQAAGRGLQLLFYSVGIGQISSEVPQNLSASRPQDRQFILSSKKLLLSDSGFYLCAWSSRDRSNSPLHFGNGTRLTVT.

Sample share makes this clone medium-sized. The rearrangement links TRBV10-1 to TRBJ2-3; D uncertain. CDR1 and CDR2 from the germline V gene are WNHNN and SYGVQD (reference sequence). Trimming pared 5 bases from V and 0 bases from J, leaving 12 bases between. The CDR3 length is 15 residues. The CDR3: CASSRAPASTDTQYF. The CDR3 DNA follows: TGCGCCAGCAGTCGGGCGCCGGCTAGCACAGATACGCAGTATTTT.

This clone was picked up many times. The genes are TRBV7-9 and TRBJ1-1; D not resolved. V lost 6 bases and J lost 3, with 17 bases in between. CDR1 is SEHNR, CDR2 FQNEAQ, per germline (reference sequence). The CDR3 has 15 amino acids. CDR3 protein: CASSFTTSWDTEAFF. The CDR3 DNA reads as TGTGCCAGCAGTTTTACAACATCCTGGGACACTGAAGCTTTCTTT.

Sample share makes this clone medium-sized (0.01 to 0.1%). This chain links TRBV6-1 with TRBJ1-2; D gene ambiguous. This CDR3 has 14 amino acids. Trimming pared 5 bases from V and 3 bases from J, leaving 13 bases between. Germline CDR1 MNHNS, CDR2 SASEGT. Here the CDR3 DNA reads TGTGCCAGCAGTCTAAATACAGCTTACTATGGCTACACCTTC. The encoded protein is CASSLNTAYYGYTF.

This clone occurred many times. V is TRBV20-1 and J is TRBJ2-7, with 7 bases aligning to TRBD2. V shed 5 bases, J shed 1 base, and the junction held 8 bases outside the gene matches. Germline assignment: CDR1 DFQATT and CDR2 SNEGSKA (reference sequence). CDR3 length: 14 residues. The CDR3 loop is CSASSGKGSYEQYF. CDR3 DNA: TGCAGTGCTTCGAGCGGGAAAGGATCCTACGAGCAGTACTTC.

By share, this clone ranks as medium-sized. The J gene is TRBJ2-6, the V gene TRBV6-4, with a tentative D call TRBD1 (6 bases). V lost 3 bases to trimming and J lost 4 bases, with 13 bases between them. CDR1 MRHNA and CDR2 SNTAGT come from the germline V gene. The CDR3 has 16 residues. The CDR3 here is CASSDEGVGGANVLTF. The DNA for the CDR3 is TGTGCCAGCAGTGATGAGGGGGTTGGCGGGGCCAACGTCCTGACTTTC.

At least ten counts were recorded for this clone. The chain carries TRBV11-1 and TRBJ1-5; D gene uncertain. Deletions cut 5 bases from V and 2 bases from J, with 7 bases between. CDR3 size: 13 residues. Germline CDR1 SGHAT, CDR2 FQDESV (reference sequence). The DNA for the CDR3 is TGTGCCAGCAGCCCGGATCGCAATCAGCCCCAGCATTTT. Translation gives CASSPDRNQPQHF.

The chain combines TRBV12-3 or TRBV12-4 with TRBJ1-6, with D possibly matching TRBD1 (6 bases). With 3 bases removed from V and 9 bases from J, the gap between germline ends came to 12 bases. The CDR3 loop spans 14 amino acids. Here the CDR3 DNA reads TGTGCCAGCAGTTTGGGGCAGGGGCTTTCACCCCTCCACTTT. Translated, it gives CASSLGQGLSPLHF.

The V call is TRBV7-2, the J call TRBJ2-1; 11 nucleotides line up with TRBD2. Germline-derived CDR1 and CDR2 are SGHTA and FQGNSA. The CDR3 spans 14 residues. J gave up 13 bases and V 5 bases, and 10 bases lay outside the gene matches. The CDR3: CASSTEPLAGGQFF. The CDR3, as DNA: TGTGCCAGCAGCACGGAACCCCTAGCGGGAGGTCAGTTCTTC. The whole variable domain, filled in from reference TRBV7-2 and TRBJ2-1, reads GAGVSQSPSNKVTEKGKDVELRCDPISGHTALYWYRQSLGQGLEFLIYFQGNSAPDKSGLPSDRFSAERTGGSVSTLTIQRTQQEDSAVYLCASSTEPLAGGQFFGPGTRLTVL.

The chain uses TRBV11-3 and TRBJ2-1, with D unclear. V was shortened by 1 base and J by 5 bases, with 9 bases between the two germline ends. The CDR3 loop spans 14 amino acids. The germline CDR1 and CDR2 sequences are SGHNT and YENEEA. DNA for the CDR3: TGTGCCAGCAGCTTAGGGACCTTCGACAATGAGCAGTTCTTC. It codes for CASSLGTFDNEQFF.

By share of the sample, this clone is medium-sized. This chain uses TRBV6-1 with TRBJ2-7; a weak D match, TRBD1 (6 bases). Deletions cut 6 bases from V and 5 bases from J, with 14 bases between. Germline loops: CDR1 MNHNS, CDR2 SASEGT. The CDR3 runs to 13 residues. This CDR3 is CASRTTDSNEQYF. CDR3 coding DNA: TGTGCCAGCAGGACCACGGACAGTAACGAGCAGTACTTC.

In this sample, this clone turned up many times. V gene TRBV12-3 or TRBV12-4 combines with J gene TRBJ1-5, with a weak D call TRBD1 (6 bases). The CDR3 length is 16 residues. V was trimmed by 2 bases and J by 0 bases, leaving 11 bases between them. For the CDR3, the DNA is TGTGCCAGCAGTTTAAGTGGGGGCCTTAGCAATCAGCCCCAGCATTTT. Amino acid sequence: CASSLSGGLSNQPQHF.

This clone appeared many times. V gene TRBV19 combines with J gene TRBJ1-2; TRBD1 matches 7 bases. This CDR3 region has 13 residues. Germline CDR1 reads LNHDA; CDR2 reads SQIVND (reference sequence). V was clipped by 4 bases and J by 4 bases; unmatched bases: 3. The chain's CDR3 is CASSRGGGYGYTF. The CDR3 region has the DNA TGTGCCAGTAGTAGAGGGGGCGGCTATGGCTACACCTTC.

This clone was found many times. The genes are TRBV12-3 or TRBV12-4 and TRBJ2-2, with D maybe TRBD1 (5 bases). Trimming cost V 9 bases and J 2 bases, with 10 bases left between them. The CDR3 totals 13 residues. CDR3 nucleotides: TGTGCCAGTCGGACACCTAACACCGGGGAGCTGTTTTTT. Translation gives CASRTPNTGELFF.

This clone was recorded a few times. J is TRBJ2-1 and V is TRBV10-2; weak D call: TRBD1 (6 bases). The CDR3 totals 15 residues. Germline loops: CDR1 WSHSY, CDR2 SAAADI. The CDR3 here is CASSLTLEGGNEQFF. In DNA form, the CDR3 reads TGCGCTAGCTCCTTGACTCTCGAAGGGGGTAATGAGCAGTTCTTC.

This clone showed up many times. The chain links TRBV5-1 to TRBJ1-1, with D possibly being TRBD1 (5 bases). V lost 3 bases to trimming and J lost 5 bases, with 14 bases between them. Per germline, CDR1 SGHRS and CDR2 YFSETQ. This CDR3 contains 14 residues. CDR3 DNA: TGCGCCAGCAGCTGGGGGTCGGTTGATACTGAAGCTTTCTTT. Translated: CASSWGSVDTEAFF.

By share, this clone ranks as medium-sized (0.01 to 0.1%). The chain couples TRBV6-1 to TRBJ1-6; 7 nucleotides line up with TRBD1. With V trimmed by 6 bases and J by 7 bases, 15 bases remained unmatched. The CDR3 spans 17 residues. Germline-derived CDR1 and CDR2 are MNHNS and SASEGT. CDR3 sequence (DNA): TGTGCCAGCAGCCCGGGGCAGGGGGGAATATACAATTCACCCCTCCACTTT. This sequence encodes CASSPGQGGIYNSPLHF.

This clone was observed many times. Other DNA sequences within the sample encode an identical CDR3. The V gene is TRBV5-1, the J gene TRBJ1-4; maybe TRBD1 (6 bases). V was clipped by 5 bases and J by 5 bases, with 16 bases between them. The CDR3 runs to 15 residues. The germline V gene encodes CDR1 SGHRS and CDR2 YFSETQ. The CDR3 protein is CASRLRQGGNEKLFF. The CDR3 nucleotides read TGCGCCAGCAGACTCCGACAAGGGGGAAATGAAAAACTGTTTTTT.

This clone came up many times. The conserved closing phenylalanine or tryptophan is absent in this CDR3, likely reflecting a read error. The gene calls are TRBV12-3 or TRBV12-4 and TRBJ1-3; D is ambiguous. CDR3 length equals 14 residues. V was cut by 5 bases and J by 4 bases, with 12 bases left in between. In nucleotides, the CDR3 is TGTGCCAGCAGTGATCCCGGACTGGGAAACACCATATATTCT. This translates into CASSDPGLGNTIYS.